This T cell receptor beta chain was sequenced for a study of OX40 agonist ivuxolimab in advanced cancers. This CDR3 spans 14 amino acids. V gave up 8 bases and J gave up 5 bases; unmatched junction bases: 10. Looked up from germline, CDR1 is LNHDA and CDR2 is SQIVND (reference sequence). Sequencing was performed with immunoSEQ multiplex PCR; in TCRdb, only in-frame clones are kept and a portion is missing. The sample records 70,000 to 85,000 clones, approximately 92% being singletons. The specimen comprised CD4+ or CD8+ T cells sorted from blood, sampled in a trial of the OX40 agonist ivuxolimab. The TCR was taken from an adult with an advanced solid tumor such as melanoma, head and neck, liver or kidney cancer. The chain links TRBV19 to TRBJ2-5; TRBD1 matches 8 bases. The CDR3 DNA sequence: TGTGCCAGTGGGCGACAGGGGCGGTGGGAGACCCAGTACTTC. Residues: CASGRQGRWETQYF.